Shown below are 4 T cell receptor beta chains from a single sample sequenced in a study of cytomegalovirus exposure and HLA in healthy donors. This PCR relied on a set of 60 Vbeta primers and 13 Jbeta primers. TCRdb's table, derived via immunoSEQ multiplex PCR, lists solely in-frame clones and lacks some. The sample lists 110,000 or so clones; approximately 80% were seen once. The specimen was PBMCs. These receptors were obtained from a young woman in good health and CMV-seronegative.

The CDR3 DNA follows: TGTGCCAGCAGCTATGGGGGGGGCACTGGAAACACCATATATTTT. Translated: CASSYGGGTGNTIYF. The chain links TRBV2 to TRBJ1-3; tentative D call: TRBD1 (6 bases). This CDR3 comprises 15 residues. Per germline, CDR1 SNHLY and CDR2 FYNNEI. With 6 bases removed from V and 2 bases from J, the gap between germline ends came to 14 bases.

The CDR3 reads CATSRDRDRAMNTEAFF. The CDR3 bases are TGTGCCACCAGCAGAGATAGGGACAGGGCCATGAACACTGAAGCTTTCTTT. This chain links TRBV15 with TRBJ1-1; 9 bases agree with TRBD1. CDR1 is LNHNV and CDR2 is YYDKDF in the germline V gene (reference sequence). J lost 0 bases, V lost 0 bases, and 5 bases had no gene match. The CDR3 loop spans 17 amino acids. Variable domain in full (rest from reference TRBV15 and TRBJ1-1): DAMVIQNPRYQVTQFGKPVTLSCSQTLNHNVMYWYQQKSSQAPKLLFHYYDKDFNNEADTPDNFQSRRPNTSFCFLDIRSPGLGDTAMYLCATSRDRDRAMNTEAFFGQGTRLTVV.

On this clone: Germline and junction disagree at one end, which may indicate a read error. Other DNA sequences within the sample encode an identical CDR3. V gene TRBV4-1 combines with J gene TRBJ1-1; TRBD1 matches at 7 bases. The germline gives CDR1 MGHRA, CDR2 YSYEKL. The CDR3 has 17 residues. CDR3 nucleotide sequence: TGCGCCAGCAGCCAACGGCAGGGGGGATCCGGGGGCACTGAGGCTTTCTTT. Protein sequence: CASSQRQGGSGGTEAFF.

This chain uses TRBV6-6 with TRBJ1-5; 7 bases line up with TRBD1. CDR1 is MNHNY and CDR2 is SVGAGI in the germline V gene (reference sequence). J gave up 4 bases and V 4 bases, and 4 bases lay outside the gene matches. The CDR3 is 14 amino acids. CDR3 region: CASSSYRGNQPQHF. As DNA, the CDR3 is TGTGCCAGCAGTTCCTACAGGGGTAATCAGCCCCAGCATTTT.